Listed below are T cell receptor beta chains from one sample, sequenced in a study of OX40 agonist ivuxolimab in advanced cancers. TCRdb's copy holds only in-frame clones and misses some; the assay was immunoSEQ multiplex PCR. The data show 40,000 to 55,000 clones, roughly nine tenths seen once. This specimen consisted of CD4+ or CD8+ T cells sorted from blood, obtained in a trial of the OX40 agonist ivuxolimab. Receptors were obtained from an adult with an advanced solid tumor such as melanoma, head and neck, liver or kidney cancer. CDR3s include the opening cysteine and the closing phenylalanine or tryptophan. Each record gives: clone size, J gene, D gene, V gene, CDR3 DNA, CDR3 protein. A D gene is named only where the DNA matches it firmly. Size tells how often a clone was seen (once, few, many) or the class of an expanded clone, and some rows leave it out.

clone_size: -; j_call: TRBJ2-7; d_call: -; v_call: TRBV5-1; cdr3_nt: TGCGCCAGCAGAGGTGACAGAACCTACGAGCAGTACTTC; cdr3_aa: CASRGDRTYEQYF
clone_size: few; j_call: TRBJ1-1; d_call: -; v_call: TRBV6-5; cdr3_nt: TGTGCCAGCAGTTACTCGGACGGGCTAACTTTCTTT; cdr3_aa: CASSYSDGLTFF
clone_size: -; j_call: TRBJ2-7; d_call: TRBD2; v_call: TRBV13; cdr3_nt: TGTGCCAGCAGCTCCACCGGGACTACTATAGGGGAGCAGTACTTC; cdr3_aa: CASSSTGTTIGEQYF
clone_size: -; j_call: TRBJ2-3; d_call: TRBD2; v_call: TRBV6-5; cdr3_nt: TGTGCCAGCTCCTTGGGAGCGGGAGGGGGTAACCCACAGTATTTT; cdr3_aa: CASSLGAGGGNPQYF
clone_size: -; j_call: TRBJ1-5; d_call: -; v_call: TRBV4-1; cdr3_nt: TGCGCCAGCAGCCAAGCCACAGGGAACAATCAGCCCCAGCATTTT; cdr3_aa: CASSQATGNNQPQHF
clone_size: -; j_call: TRBJ2-7; d_call: TRBD1; v_call: TRBV19; cdr3_nt: TGTGCCAGTAGCCGGGACAGGGGCTACGAGCAGTACTTC; cdr3_aa: CASSRDRGYEQYF
clone_size: -; j_call: TRBJ2-1; d_call: TRBD2; v_call: TRBV10-3; cdr3_nt: TGTGCCATCAGTGAGTCTTCTAGCGGAGGGTACAATGAGCAGTTCTTC; cdr3_aa: CAISESSSGGYNEQFF
clone_size: -; j_call: TRBJ2-7; d_call: -; v_call: TRBV9; cdr3_nt: TGTGCCAGCAGCGCCGGGCTTCTCTCCTACGAGCAGTACTTC; cdr3_aa: CASSAGLLSYEQYF
clone_size: -; j_call: TRBJ2-1; d_call: TRBD2; v_call: TRBV10-2; cdr3_nt: TGCGCCAGCACCGGACTAGCGGGGTACAATGAGCAGTTCTTC; cdr3_aa: CASTGLAGYNEQFF
clone_size: few; j_call: TRBJ2-7; d_call: -; v_call: TRBV7-9; cdr3_nt: TGTGCCAGCAGCTCCGCCAGCGGGCACGCCTACGAGCAGTACTTC; cdr3_aa: CASSSASGHAYEQYF
clone_size: -; j_call: TRBJ1-4; d_call: -; v_call: TRBV5-1; cdr3_nt: TGCGCCAGCAGCTTGGCCGGAAATGAAAAACTGTTTTTT; cdr3_aa: CASSLAGNEKLFF
clone_size: -; j_call: TRBJ1-6; d_call: -; v_call: TRBV28; cdr3_nt: TGTGCCGCGGCAAGGCGGGCTCCCTATAATTCACCCCTCCACTTT; cdr3_aa: CAAARRAPYNSPLHF
clone_size: -; j_call: TRBJ2-7; d_call: TRBD2; v_call: TRBV9; cdr3_nt: TGTGCCAGCAGCGCAGGGACTAGCGGGACGTACGAGCAGTACTTC; cdr3_aa: CASSAGTSGTYEQYF
clone_size: -; j_call: TRBJ2-1; d_call: -; v_call: TRBV6-6; cdr3_nt: TGTGCCAGCAGTTACTCAGGGAACAATGAGCAGTTCTTC; cdr3_aa: CASSYSGNNEQFF
clone_size: -; j_call: TRBJ1-4; d_call: -; v_call: TRBV15; cdr3_nt: TGTGCCACCAGCCCCCGATCAACTAATGAAAAACTGTTTTTT; cdr3_aa: CATSPRSTNEKLFF
clone_size: -; j_call: TRBJ2-7; d_call: -; v_call: TRBV7-3; cdr3_nt: TGTGCCAGCGCCCAGGCGGCCTCCTACGAGCAGTACTTC; cdr3_aa: CASAQAASYEQYF
clone_size: -; j_call: TRBJ1-1; d_call: TRBD1; v_call: TRBV5-4; cdr3_nt: TGTGCCAGCAGCACATCAGGGGGCGCGAGAACTGAAGCTTTCTTT; cdr3_aa: CASSTSGGARTEAFF